This T cell receptor (beta chain) is from a study of cytomegalovirus exposure and HLA in healthy donors. General observations from the study: Some V segments could not be told apart, so they were left out, TRBV6-2 and TRBV6-3 among them. Investigators reported about 160 TCR beta chains as tied to cytomegalovirus.

A remark on this clone: The antigen is undetermined.

Germline CDR1 reads MDHEN; CDR2 reads SYDVKM. Between the trimmed V and J ends, which lost 3 bases and 9 bases, there was a span of 12 bases. This CDR3 region has 13 residues. The PCR made use of 60 Vbeta and 13 Jbeta primers. Original methodology: The count from a later analysis was some 83 million unique TCR beta chains, some 10 million of them shared. Profiled with immunoSEQ multiplex PCR; TCRdb holds only in-frame clones, not every one. Clonal size and the V and J genes are those of that table, whereas D and trimming came from the DNA. The table shows about 160,000 clones, with about 71% occurring only once.

This sequence was found in a woman under 40 in good health and CMV-seronegative. The chain carries TRBV28 and TRBJ1-5; weak D call: TRBD1 (6 bases). The sample comprised PBMCs. For the CDR3, the DNA is TGTGCCAGCAGTTTGGCCCCGGACAGGCCCCAGCATTTT. Amino acid sequence: CASSLAPDRPQHF.